Below are 11 T cell receptor beta chains sequenced from a single sample in a study of blood T cells in healthy people across ages. A sample-barcoded 5' primer and a J-beta primer mix were used in a second PCR of about 7 to 11 cycles. TCRdb redid the calling of the 5' RACE reads with MiXCR, one entry per CDR3 protein. The table includes approximately 850,000 distinct CDR3 sequences, 40% to 50% detected once. Sequencing was performed on blood. The receptors shown here come from a man aged 60 to 69 in good health.

This clonotype was seen more than once but under ten times. The chain employs TRBV5-1 and TRBJ2-3; TRBD1 is a possible D gene (5 bases). The CDR3 consists of 15 residues. V shed 4 bases and J shed 4 bases, with 16 bases lying between them. Germline V gene data show CDR1 as SGHRS and CDR2 as YFSETQ. CDR3 sequence reads: CASSPDFQGSDTQYF. CDR3 bases: TGCGCCAGCAGCCCGGATTTCCAGGGCTCAGATACGCAGTATTTT.

A few counts support this clonotype. The chain links TRBV20-1 to TRBJ2-1; TRBD2 agrees at 8 bases. The CDR3 covers 16 residues. V shed 0 bases, J shed 13 bases, and the junction held 17 bases outside the gene matches. The germline CDR1 and CDR2 sequences are DFQATT and SNEGSKA (reference sequence). The CDR3 region is CSARDIGAGGLLDQFF. In DNA, the CDR3 is TGCAGTGCTAGAGATATTGGCGCGGGGGGCCTCCTGGACCAGTTCTTC.

On this clonotype: A read error is possible here, since a much larger clone lies one base away. The CDR3 DNA sequence: TGTGCCAGCAGTTTAAACAGGGGGGAAGGAGAGGCCCAGTACTTC. Amino acid sequence: CASSLNRGEGEAQYF. The V call is TRBV12-3 or TRBV12-4, the J call TRBJ2-7; 8 bases agree with TRBD1. There are 15 residues in the CDR3. J lost 10 bases, V lost 2 bases, and 13 bases had no gene match.

CDR3 sequence reads: CASSYAPGRVGGYTF. The DNA of the CDR3 is TGTGCCAGCAGCTACGCCCCGGGTAGGGTTGGAGGCTACACCTTC. The gene calls are TRBV6-2 or TRBV6-3 and TRBJ1-2; D remains unclear. This CDR3 comprises 15 residues. Trimming removed 6 bases from V and 8 bases from J, with 22 bases in between. The germline gives CDR1 MNHEY, CDR2 SVGEGT.

The V and J genes are TRBV6-6 and TRBJ1-2; D gene uncertain. V gave up 6 bases and J gave up 7 bases, with 21 bases separating them. CDR1 and CDR2 from the germline V gene are MNHNY and SVGAGI (reference sequence). The CDR3 spans 15 residues. The CDR3 DNA follows: TGTGCCAGCAGCCCCAACCAGGCGTCCTTGGGTGGCTACACCTTC. This encodes CASSPNQASLGGYTF.

V usage is TRBV6-5 and J usage is TRBJ1-1; D is unresolved. Looked up from germline, CDR1 is MNHEY and CDR2 is SVGAGI. The CDR3 contains 17 residues. V was cut by 0 bases and J by 0 bases, with 14 bases left in between. The CDR3 here is CASSYSNPAFMNTEAFF. CDR3 bases: TGTGCCAGCAGTTACTCGAACCCGGCCTTTATGAACACTGAAGCTTTCTTT.

The genes are TRBV27 and TRBJ2-4; TRBD1 matches at 8 bases. The J call may be incorrect, as the DNA end agrees better with TRBJ2-7. The germline V gene has CDR1 MNHEY and CDR2 SMNVEV (reference sequence). The CDR3 covers 16 residues. CDR3 residues: CASSSQPGQVSNEQYF. CDR3 nucleotides: TGTGCCAGCAGTTCCCAGCCGGGACAGGTCTCAAACGAGCAGTACTTC.

The gene calls are TRBV28 and TRBJ2-3; 9 bases match TRBD1. V trimming: 6 bases; J trimming: 3 bases; junction bases outside the gene matches: 4. The CDR3 consists of 14 residues. Germline loops: CDR1 MDHEN, CDR2 SYDVKM. The CDR3 region has the DNA TGTGCCAGCAGATGGGACAGGGTAACAGATACGCAGTATTTT. This gives the protein CASRWDRVTDTQYF.

The chain recombines TRBV4-1 with TRBJ1-2, with 7 bases matching TRBD1. Germline V gene sequence: CDR1 MGHRA, CDR2 YSYEKL. Losses at the gene ends were 0 bases for V and 1 base for J; bases not matched to a gene: 8. The CDR3 extends over 17 amino acids. The CDR3 sequence is CASSQDRSTGYNYGYTF. The CDR3 coding sequence is TGCGCCAGCAGCCAAGATAGGTCGACAGGGTATAACTATGGCTACACCTTC.

This clonotype was recorded only once. The rearrangement links TRBV4-3 to TRBJ1-2, with a tentative D call TRBD1 (5 bases). Germline V gene lookup returns CDR1 LGHNA and CDR2 YSLEER. Trimming shortened V by 0 bases and J by 3 bases, and 14 bases separated the two germline ends. The CDR3 loop spans 16 amino acids. The CDR3 coding sequence is TGCGCCAGCAGCCAAGATGATGACAGCTCCGACTATGGCTACACCTTC. As protein: CASSQDDDSSDYGYTF.

The CDR3 sequence: CASSRRPPGDTQYF. As DNA, the CDR3 is TGTGCCAGCAGCCGACGTCCCCCGGGAGATACGCAGTATTTT. The chain has TRBV6-5 and TRBJ2-3; no clear D gene. Germline V gives CDR1 MNHEY, CDR2 SVGAGI. The CDR3 has 14 amino acids. V was pared by 6 bases and J by 5 bases, with 15 bases between.